The rows below give T cell receptor beta chains drawn from one sample of a study of cytomegalovirus exposure and HLA in healthy donors. Clones were sequenced by immunoSEQ multiplex PCR, and TCRdb holds only the in-frame ones, with some missing. The sample holds more than 100,000 clones, over 75% seen once. The sequenced material came from PBMCs. The source is a woman aged 18-29 years in good health and CMV-seropositive. The CDR3 runs from the conserved cysteine through the conserved F or W. D genes are given only for firm matches. Clone size is stated in some rows and not others, as once, few, many or a class when expanded.

d_gene,j_gene,len,v_gene,abundance,CDR3aa,CDR3nt
.,TRBJ1-6,16,TRBV7-9,.,CASSFGQGFYNSPLHF,TGTGCCAGCAGCTTCGGTCAGGGCTTCTATAATTCACCCCTCCACTTT
.,TRBJ1-3,14,TRBV11-1,.,CASSWGVAGNTIYF,TGTGCCAGCAGCTGGGGAGTCGCCGGAAACACCATATATTTT
.,TRBJ2-3,13,TRBV11-2,.,CASSFQGTDTQYF,TGTGCCAGCAGCTTCCAGGGCACAGATACGCAGTATTTT
TRBD1,TRBJ2-7,14,TRBV5-1,.,CASSRDSNSYEQYF,TGCGCCAGCAGCCGGGACAGTAACTCCTACGAGCAGTACTTC
TRBD1,TRBJ2-3,15,TRBV5-1,.,CASSLTGASTDTQYF,TGCGCCAGCAGCTTGACAGGGGCTAGCACAGATACGCAGTATTTT
TRBD2,TRBJ2-1,14,TRBV2,.,CASQNAGAYNEQFF,TGTGCCAGCCAAAACGCGGGGGCCTACAATGAGCAGTTCTTC
TRBD2,TRBJ2-7,15,TRBV7-2,.,CASSLAGTSGSEQYF,TGTGCCAGCAGCTTAGCCGGGACTAGCGGGAGCGAGCAGTACTTC
TRBD1,TRBJ2-7,15,TRBV7-9,.,CASSLLGQGGSEQYF,TGTGCCAGCAGCTTACTTGGACAGGGAGGTTCCGAGCAGTACTTC
.,TRBJ1-2,13,TRBV5-4,few,CASRFGGAYGYTF,TGTGCCAGCAGGTTCGGAGGGGCGTATGGCTACACCTTC
TRBD1,TRBJ2-3,15,TRBV5-1,.,CASSYLGQGTDTQYF,TGCGCCAGCAGCTACCTGGGACAGGGCACAGATACGCAGTATTTT
TRBD2,TRBJ2-1,17,TRBV2,.,CASSGQGEGPRSNEQFF,TGTGCCAGCAGCGGTCAAGGGGAGGGCCCTAGGTCCAATGAGCAGTTCTTC
TRBD1,TRBJ1-1,15,TRBV7-3,.,CASSSKTGMNTEAFF,TGTGCCAGCAGCTCGAAGACAGGGATGAACACTGAAGCTTTCTTT
TRBD1,TRBJ1-5,15,TRBV19,.,CASSPGTGAPLPQHF,TGTGCCAGTAGCCCCGGGACAGGAGCGCCTCTCCCCCAGCATTTT
TRBD2,TRBJ2-7,16,TRBV18,.,CASSPPIREGPNEQYF,TGTGCCAGCTCACCACCTATTCGGGAGGGCCCCAACGAGCAGTACTTC
.,TRBJ1-5,13,TRBV10-3,.,CAISESSDQPQHF,TGTGCCATCAGTGAGAGTAGCGACCAGCCCCAGCATTTT
.,TRBJ1-1,13,TRBV4-1,.,CASSQQGYTEAFF,TGCGCCAGCAGCCAGCAGGGCTACACTGAAGCTTTCTTT
TRBD1,TRBJ1-2,17,TRBV18,.,CASSPPEQGVQPSGYTF,TGTGCCAGCTCACCACCGGAACAGGGGGTACAGCCCTCTGGCTACACCTTC
TRBD2,TRBJ2-7,16,TRBV2,once,CASGRRTSGGAREQYF,TGTGCCAGCGGACGAAGGACTAGCGGGGGGGCGCGGGAGCAGTACTTC
.,TRBJ2-7,12,TRBV7-9,.,CASSTQTYEQYF,TGTGCCAGCAGCACTCAGACTTACGAGCAGTACTTC
.,TRBJ2-1,13,TRBV29-1,once,CSVEDGLWDEQFF,TGCAGCGTTGAAGATGGACTATGGGATGAGCAGTTCTTC
TRBD1,TRBJ1-1,15,TRBV7-9,.,CASSLGDRLNTEAFF,TGTGCCAGCAGCTTAGGGGACAGGTTGAACACTGAAGCTTTCTTT
.,TRBJ2-3,15,TRBV19,.,CASSMSGGLTDTQYF,TGTGCCAGTAGTATGTCGGGGGGCCTCACAGATACGCAGTATTTT
.,TRBJ2-7,14,TRBV4-1,.,CASSTQGFGYEQYF,TGCGCCAGCAGCACCCAGGGTTTTGGCTACGAGCAGTACTTC
.,TRBJ2-2,15,TRBV6-4,.,CASSAEGGSTGELFF,TGTGCCAGCAGTGCGGAGGGCGGAAGTACCGGGGAGCTGTTTTTT
TRBD2,TRBJ2-7,16,TRBV7-2,.,CASRERPGTSSYEQYF,TGTGCCAGCAGAGAGCGTCCGGGGACTAGCTCCTACGAGCAGTACTTC
TRBD1,TRBJ2-4,14,TRBV29-1,.,CSVQTGGPKNIQYF,TGCAGCGTTCAGACAGGGGGCCCCAAAAACATTCAGTACTTC
TRBD1,TRBJ1-1,12,TRBV2,.,CASRGTVFEAFF,TGTGCCAGCAGGGGGACAGTCTTTGAAGCTTTCTTT
.,TRBJ1-1,13,TRBV7-6,.,CASSATGNTEAFF,TGTGCCAGCAGCGCGACAGGGAACACTGAAGCTTTCTTT
.,TRBJ1-1,13,TRBV7-3,.,CASSLTRVREAFF,TGTGCCAGCAGCCTCACGAGGGTTCGTGAAGCTTTCTTT
.,TRBJ2-3,14,TRBV7-9,.,CASSLTRTTDTQYF,TGTGCCAGCAGCCTTACGAGGACTACAGATACGCAGTATTTT
TRBD1,TRBJ2-5,13,TRBV6-5,.,CASNNRGRETQYF,TGTGCCAGCAATAACAGGGGGCGGGAGACCCAGTACTTC
.,TRBJ1-5,17,TRBV6-1,.,CASSEAVGGGGNQPQHF,TGTGCCAGCAGTGAAGCCGTCGGGGGAGGGGGCAATCAGCCCCAGCATTTT
.,TRBJ1-2,15,TRBV30,.,CAFSGPSIRSYGYTF,TGTGCCTTCTCAGGCCCGAGTATTAGATCCTATGGCTACACCTTC
.,TRBJ1-3,16,TRBV7-9,.,CASSLGSTYQGNTIYF,TGTGCCAGCAGCTTAGGGTCGACTTATCAGGGGAACACCATATATTTT
.,TRBJ2-1,13,TRBV19,.,CASRRAKYNEQFF,TGTGCCAGTCGTAGAGCTAAGTACAATGAGCAGTTCTTC
.,TRBJ2-3,14,TRBV15,.,CATSPARLVDTQYF,TGTGCCACCAGCCCCGCCAGACTTGTAGATACGCAGTATTTT
.,TRBJ2-7,13,TRBV10-3,.,CAISEKTEFEQYF,TGTGCCATCAGTGAGAAGACAGAATTCGAGCAGTACTTC
TRBD2,TRBJ2-5,15,TRBV2,.,CASRSLGLAAETQYF,TGTGCCAGCAGGTCACTAGGACTAGCGGCGGAGACCCAGTACTTC
TRBD1,TRBJ2-7,13,TRBV29-1,.,CSVRTGEGYEQYF,TGCAGCGTGAGGACAGGCGAAGGGTACGAGCAGTACTTC
.,TRBJ1-2,16,TRBV19,.,CASSSSDVSGFYGYTF,TGTGCCAGTAGTAGCTCAGACGTGTCGGGGTTTTATGGCTACACCTTC
TRBD1,TRBJ1-2,19,TRBV4-1,.,CASSRAPTPPGQGDYGYTF,TGCGCCAGCAGCCGTGCACCTACTCCTCCGGGACAGGGGGACTATGGCTACACCTTC
.,TRBJ1-6,15,TRBV2,.,CASKAGDIYNSPLHF,TGTGCCAGCAAAGCAGGGGATATTTATAATTCACCCCTCCACTTT
TRBD1,TRBJ1-5,16,TRBV5-8,.,CASSMGQGVFDQPQHF,TGTGCCAGCAGCATGGGACAGGGCGTGTTCGATCAGCCCCAGCATTTT
TRBD1,TRBJ1-1,16,TRBV7-9,.,CASSPGAGGADTEAFF,TGTGCCAGCAGCCCAGGGGCAGGGGGAGCGGACACTGAAGCTTTCTTT
.,TRBJ1-3,16,TRBV18,.,CASSPTQGSAGNTIYF,TGTGCCAGCTCGCCAACACAGGGATCAGCTGGAAACACCATATATTTT
.,TRBJ2-1,13,TRBV7-3,.,CASSPGDPLKQFF,TGTGCCAGCAGCCCAGGGGACCCCCTTAAGCAGTTCTTC
.,TRBJ1-3,16,TRBV28,.,CASSSSGTRDGNTIYF,TGTGCCAGCAGTTCCTCCGGGACAAGAGATGGAAACACCATATATTTT
.,TRBJ1-4,15,TRBV5-1,.,CASSFSGVTNEKLFF,TGCGCCAGCAGCTTCTCAGGGGTAACTAATGAAAAACTGTTTTTT
.,TRBJ1-1,15,TRBV6-6,.,CASSYARTMNTEAFF,TGTGCCAGCAGTTACGCTCGTACAATGAACACTGAAGCTTTCTTT
.,TRBJ1-2,15,TRBV11-3,.,CASSLGSGHNYGYTF,TGTGCCAGCAGCTTAGGGTCGGGACACAACTATGGCTACACCTTC
.,TRBJ1-5,16,TRBV28,.,CASTNQGYIDNQPQHF,TGTGCCAGCACTAACCAGGGATATATTGACAATCAGCCCCAGCATTTT
TRBD1,TRBJ1-5,16,TRBV2,.,CASSETPGDRSQPQHF,TGTGCCAGCAGTGAAACTCCAGGGGACAGGTCCCAGCCCCAGCATTTT
.,TRBJ1-1,14,TRBV27,.,CASSDQTGNTEAFF,TGTGCCAGCAGTGACCAGACAGGGAACACTGAAGCTTTCTTT
.,TRBJ2-3,15,TRBV18,.,CASSPVTASADTQYF,TGTGCCAGCTCACCCGTGACGGCTAGCGCAGATACGCAGTATTTT